This T cell receptor (beta chain) was identified during a study of T cell repertoires in cytomegalovirus infection (dated by TCRdb to between 2017 and 2020). About the study as a whole: Donor HLA type was relevant to the analysis, because carriage of CMV infection together with the matching HLA type was indicated by public TCR beta signatures.

Sequenced on an Illumina HiSeq 1500. The raw public reads went through TCRdb reprocessing: fastp at Q25, MiXCR clone calling, in-frame beta chains kept. Merged by CDR3 protein, the rows form single entries marked with the most common genes and DNA. A total of some 700,000 distinct CDR3 sequences appear in this sample, 35% of them only once. 2.8% of the sample goes to the ten largest clones. Via the germline V gene (reference sequence), CDR1 is SEHNR and CDR2 FQNEAQ. Trimming removed 0 bases from V and 0 bases from J; the gene matches leave 2 bases unexplained. Inclusive of the bounding cysteine and phenylalanine, the CDR3 is 16 residues long. Just CDR3 DNA is preserved here, 48 bases in frame from base 1. As for this clonotype: What this receptor recognizes is not known. No base qualities exist here, and no much larger clone lies one base off it.

Here is what the overall study found, with its caveats: Cumulative frequency of public TCR beta family members discriminated carriers of CMV infection plus the relevant HLA type in this cohort and an independent 352-donor cohort. The ex vivo response was dominated by HLA-C-restricted CMV-specific TCR beta clonotypes, which also provided the single most frequent clonotype in two of eight donors.

The rearrangement joined TRBV7-9 to TRBJ1-1; 9 central nucleotides agree with TRBD1. The sequencing input was PBMCs. The sequence came from a human donor in good health (CMV status not recorded). Some clones in this sample may be carry-over from other donors' samples. The CDR3 in this case is CASSLAGQGLNTEAFF. The nucleotide sequence reads as follows: TGTGCCAGCAGCTTAGCTGGACAGGGGTTGAACACTGAAGCTTTCTTT.